These T cell receptor beta chains were read from a single sample in a study of Ad26.COV2.S vaccination and SARS-CoV-2 variants. Sequenced by immunoSEQ multiplex PCR; TCRdb stores in-frame clones only, minus some. This repertoire shows fewer than 800,000 clones, more than 70% found once; its top ten account for about 1.5%. Sequences were derived from peripheral blood, sampled in a trial of Ad26.COV2.S vaccine versus placebo. Every receptor here comes from a person between 18 and 59 years old who received the Ad26.COV2.S COVID-19 vaccine or a placebo. The CDR3 runs from the conserved cysteine through the conserved F or W. The order of the fields is V gene, J gene, CDR3 length, CDR3 protein.

TRBV5-1,TRBJ1-2,14,CASSLGDRNYGYTF
TRBV30,TRBJ1-6,17,CAWSFDRLFTYNSPLHF
TRBV10-3,TRBJ2-1,15,CAISATSGSGNEQFF
TRBV10-3,TRBJ2-2,12,CAISGSPGELFF
TRBV19,TRBJ1-5,14,CASSITGTAMPQHF
TRBV5-4,TRBJ1-6,15,CASSSPGGGNSPLHF
TRBV4-3,TRBJ2-1,16,CASSQTLRASYNEQFF
TRBV5-1,TRBJ1-1,14,CASSPGYMNTEAFF
TRBV10-3,TRBJ2-1,16,CAISQAGLAGDNEQFF
TRBV12-3/TRBV12-4,TRBJ2-5,11,CASSQQETQYF
TRBV27,TRBJ2-5,15,CASSRISGRQETQYF
TRBV7-8,TRBJ2-7,15,CASSLWAGFDYEQYF
TRBV7-2,TRBJ2-3,12,CASSLEWGTQYF
TRBV21-1,TRBJ2-7,17,CASSKVGVTLDSYEQYF
TRBV14,TRBJ2-5,14,CASSRTGGWETQYF
TRBV6-4,TRBJ2-1,16,CASSVQPGSGSNEQFF
TRBV3-1/TRBV3-2,TRBJ1-5,15,CASSQGAQWNQPQHF
TRBV6-6,TRBJ2-7,19,CASSPRSGWGTSGFYEQYF
TRBV5-1,TRBJ2-5,15,CASSGHGGAQETQYF
TRBV11-2,TRBJ1-1,14,CASSLNMGETEAFF
TRBV6-1,TRBJ2-2,15,CASSDSGQGTGELFF
TRBV27,TRBJ1-4,12,CASRQGYEKLFF
TRBV19,TRBJ1-4,14,CASSGGATNEKLFF
TRBV3-1/TRBV3-2,TRBJ2-1,21,CASSRNAADRLAGGAYNEQFF
TRBV30,TRBJ1-5,17,CAWTPPYRGRSNQPQHF
TRBV10-3,TRBJ2-3,16,CAISDPSPAGSDTQYF
TRBV6-2/TRBV6-3,TRBJ1-5,16,CASSPDGGPLNQPQHF
TRBV5-1,TRBJ1-2,16,CASGAVQGSQRDGYTF
TRBV13,TRBJ1-3,14,CASSSGTARNTIYF
TRBV12-5,TRBJ1-5,15,CASGLGQGADQPQHF
TRBV12-3/TRBV12-4,TRBJ1-1,13,CASHHRGDTEAFF
TRBV10-3,TRBJ1-1,15,CAISERQGADSEAFF
TRBV6-5,TRBJ1-3,16,CASSYAVSGIGNTIYF
TRBV5-1,TRBJ2-7,15,CASSLTTSGAYEQYF
TRBV6-5,TRBJ1-4,14,CASSYSATQEKLFF
TRBV7-9,TRBJ2-2,15,CASSLRGTNTGELFF
TRBV2,TRBJ1-1,12,CASRGLNTEAFF
TRBV9,TRBJ2-1,13,CASSVEVRDEQFF